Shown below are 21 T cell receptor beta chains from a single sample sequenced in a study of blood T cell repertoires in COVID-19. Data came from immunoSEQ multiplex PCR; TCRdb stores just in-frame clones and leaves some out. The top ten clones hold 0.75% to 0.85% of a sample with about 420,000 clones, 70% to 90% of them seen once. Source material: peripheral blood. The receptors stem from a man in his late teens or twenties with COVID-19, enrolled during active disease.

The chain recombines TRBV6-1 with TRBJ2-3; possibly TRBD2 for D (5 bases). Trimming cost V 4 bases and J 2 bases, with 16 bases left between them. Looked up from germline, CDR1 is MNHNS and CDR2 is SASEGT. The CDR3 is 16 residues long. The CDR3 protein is CASSAGVPQLTDTQYF. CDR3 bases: TGTGCCAGCAGTGCCGGGGTCCCGCAACTCACAGATACGCAGTATTTT.

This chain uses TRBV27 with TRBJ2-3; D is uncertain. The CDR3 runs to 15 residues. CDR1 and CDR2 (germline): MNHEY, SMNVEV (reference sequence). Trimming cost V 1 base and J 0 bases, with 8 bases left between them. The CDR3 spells CASSLYGSSTDTQYF. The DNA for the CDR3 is TGTGCCAGCAGTTTATACGGTTCTAGCACAGATACGCAGTATTTT.

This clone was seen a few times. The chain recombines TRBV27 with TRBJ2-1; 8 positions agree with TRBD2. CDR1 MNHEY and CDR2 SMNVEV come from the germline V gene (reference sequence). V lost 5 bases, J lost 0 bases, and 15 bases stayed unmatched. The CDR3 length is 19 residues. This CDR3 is CASSPQAPTLAASYNEQFF. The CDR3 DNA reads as TGTGCCAGCAGTCCCCAGGCCCCAACACTAGCGGCCTCCTACAATGAGCAGTTCTTC.

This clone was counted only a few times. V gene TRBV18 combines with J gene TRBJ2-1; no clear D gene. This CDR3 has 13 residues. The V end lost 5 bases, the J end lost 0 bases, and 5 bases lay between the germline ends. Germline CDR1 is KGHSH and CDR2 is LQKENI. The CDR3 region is CASSSGSYNEQFF. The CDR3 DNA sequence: TGTGCCAGCTCATCGGGCTCCTACAATGAGCAGTTCTTC.

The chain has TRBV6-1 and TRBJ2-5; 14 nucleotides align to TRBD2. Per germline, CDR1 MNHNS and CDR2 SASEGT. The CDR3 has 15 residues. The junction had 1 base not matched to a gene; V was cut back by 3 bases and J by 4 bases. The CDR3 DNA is TGTGCCAGCAGTGAGACTAGCGGGGGGGCAGAGACCCAGTACTTC. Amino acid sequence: CASSETSGGAETQYF.

Written as DNA, the CDR3 is TGTGCCAGCAGCCAAGAGGGGGACGGGAGCAGGTATTCAGAGGCAGATACGCAGTATTTT. Its protein is CASSQEGDGSRYSEADTQYF. The rearrangement links TRBV4-2 to TRBJ2-3; D possibly corresponds to TRBD2 (6 bases). The CDR3 extends over 20 amino acids. Germline values: CDR1 LGHNA, CDR2 YNFKEQ. V was pared by 0 bases and J by 4 bases, with 26 bases between.

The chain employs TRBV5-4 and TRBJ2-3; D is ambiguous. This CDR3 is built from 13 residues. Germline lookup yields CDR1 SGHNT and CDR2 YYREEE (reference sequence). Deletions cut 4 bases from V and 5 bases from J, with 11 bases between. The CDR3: CASSPLTGDTQYF. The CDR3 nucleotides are TGTGCCAGCAGCCCCCTAACGGGAGATACGCAGTATTTT.

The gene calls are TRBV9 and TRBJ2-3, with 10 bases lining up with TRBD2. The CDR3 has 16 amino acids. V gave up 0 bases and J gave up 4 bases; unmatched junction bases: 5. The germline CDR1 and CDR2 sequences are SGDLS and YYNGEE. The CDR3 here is CASSVGSGRGSDTQYF. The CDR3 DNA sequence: TGTGCCAGCAGCGTAGGAAGCGGGAGGGGTTCAGATACGCAGTATTTT.

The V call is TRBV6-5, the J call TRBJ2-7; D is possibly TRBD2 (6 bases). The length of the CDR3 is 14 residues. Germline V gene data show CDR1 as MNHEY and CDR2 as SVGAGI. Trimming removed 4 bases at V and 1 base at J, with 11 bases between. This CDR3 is CASSFGGPSYEQYF. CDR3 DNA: TGTGCCAGCAGTTTCGGGGGTCCATCCTACGAGCAGTACTTC.

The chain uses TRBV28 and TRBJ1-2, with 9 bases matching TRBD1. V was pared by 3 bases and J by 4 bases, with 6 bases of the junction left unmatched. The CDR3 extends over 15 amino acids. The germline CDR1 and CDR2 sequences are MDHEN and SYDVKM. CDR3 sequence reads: CASSFLDRGFYGYTF. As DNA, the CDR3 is TGTGCCAGCAGTTTCCTGGACAGGGGTTTCTATGGCTACACCTTC.

The CDR3 bases are TGTGCCAGCAGCACACCCCGGTCTAGCGGGAGCGGAGAGACCCAGTACTTC. Protein sequence: CASSTPRSSGSGETQYF. This rearrangement joins TRBV7-9 to TRBJ2-5; 10 nucleotides match TRBD2. This CDR3 is 17 amino acids long. With V trimmed by 5 bases and J by 4 bases, 13 bases remained unmatched. Per the germline V gene, CDR1 is SEHNR and CDR2 is FQNEAQ (reference sequence).

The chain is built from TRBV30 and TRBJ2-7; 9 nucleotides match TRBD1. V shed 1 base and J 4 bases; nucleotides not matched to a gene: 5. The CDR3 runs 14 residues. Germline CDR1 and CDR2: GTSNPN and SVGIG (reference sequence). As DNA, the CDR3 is TGTGCCTGGAGTGAAACAGGGGGCTCGTACGAGCAGTACTTC. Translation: CAWSETGGSYEQYF.

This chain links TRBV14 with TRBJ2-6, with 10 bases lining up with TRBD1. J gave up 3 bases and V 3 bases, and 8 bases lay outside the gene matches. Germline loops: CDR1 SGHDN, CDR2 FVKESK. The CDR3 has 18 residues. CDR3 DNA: TGTGCCAGCAGCCATACCGGGACAGGGGTATATGGGGCCAACGTCCTGACTTTC. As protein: CASSHTGTGVYGANVLTF. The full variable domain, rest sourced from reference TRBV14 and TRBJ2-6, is EAGVTQFPSHSVIEKGQTVTLRCDPISGHDNLYWYRRVMGKEIKFLLHFVKESKQDESGMPNNRFLAERTGGTYSTLKVQPAELEDSGVYFCASSHTGTGVYGANVLTFGAGSRLTVL.

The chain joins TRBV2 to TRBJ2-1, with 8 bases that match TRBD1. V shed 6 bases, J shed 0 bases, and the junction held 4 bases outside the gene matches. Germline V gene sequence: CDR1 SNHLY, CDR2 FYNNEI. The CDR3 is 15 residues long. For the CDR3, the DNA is TGTGCCAGCAGAAACAGGGGGAGCTCCTACAATGAGCAGTTCTTC. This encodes CASRNRGSSYNEQFF.

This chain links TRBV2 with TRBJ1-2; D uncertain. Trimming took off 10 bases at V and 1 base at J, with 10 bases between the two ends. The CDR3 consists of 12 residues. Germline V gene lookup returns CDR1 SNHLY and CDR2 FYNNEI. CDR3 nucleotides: TGTGCCACGTCCGGACTTAACTATGGCTACACCTTC. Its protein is CATSGLNYGYTF.

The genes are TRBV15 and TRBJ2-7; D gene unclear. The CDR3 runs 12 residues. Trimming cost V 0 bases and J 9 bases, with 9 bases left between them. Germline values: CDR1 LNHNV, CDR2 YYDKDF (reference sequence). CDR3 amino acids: CATSRDRAGQYF. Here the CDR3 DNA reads TGTGCCACCAGCAGAGATAGAGCAGGGCAGTACTTC.

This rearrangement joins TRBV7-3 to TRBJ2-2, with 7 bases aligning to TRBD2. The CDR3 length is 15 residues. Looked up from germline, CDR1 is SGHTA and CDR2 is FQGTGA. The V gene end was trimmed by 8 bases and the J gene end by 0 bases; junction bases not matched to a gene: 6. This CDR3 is CASSREWTNTGELFF. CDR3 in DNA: TGTGCCAGCTCGCGGGAGTGGACGAACACCGGGGAGCTGTTTTTT.

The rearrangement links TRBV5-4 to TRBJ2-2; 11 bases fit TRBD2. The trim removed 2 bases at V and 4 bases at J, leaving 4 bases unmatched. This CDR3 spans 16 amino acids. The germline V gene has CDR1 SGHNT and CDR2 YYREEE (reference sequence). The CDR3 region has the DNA TGTGCCAGCAGCTTACTAGCGGGAGCTTCCACCGGGGAGCTGTTTTTT. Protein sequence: CASSLLAGASTGELFF. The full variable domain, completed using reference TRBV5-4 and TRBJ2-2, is ETGVTQSPTHLIKTRGQQVTLRCSSQSGHNTVSWYQQALGQGPQFIFQYYREEENGRGNFPPRFSGLQFPNYSSELNVNALELDDSALYLCASSLLAGASTGELFFGEGSRLTVL.

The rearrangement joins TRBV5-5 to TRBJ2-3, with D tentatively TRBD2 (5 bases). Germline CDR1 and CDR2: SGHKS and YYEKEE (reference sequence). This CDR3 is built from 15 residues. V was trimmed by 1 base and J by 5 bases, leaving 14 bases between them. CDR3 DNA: TGTGCCAGCAGCTTGATAGCGTCCCCTGAAGATACGCAGTATTTT. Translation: CASSLIASPEDTQYF.

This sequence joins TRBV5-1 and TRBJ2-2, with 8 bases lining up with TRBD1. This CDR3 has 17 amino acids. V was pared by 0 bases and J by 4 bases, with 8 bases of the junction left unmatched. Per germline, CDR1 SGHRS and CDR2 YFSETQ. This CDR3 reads CASSLAVETGVTGELFF. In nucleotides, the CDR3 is TGCGCCAGCAGCTTGGCCGTCGAGACAGGGGTCACCGGGGAGCTGTTTTTT.

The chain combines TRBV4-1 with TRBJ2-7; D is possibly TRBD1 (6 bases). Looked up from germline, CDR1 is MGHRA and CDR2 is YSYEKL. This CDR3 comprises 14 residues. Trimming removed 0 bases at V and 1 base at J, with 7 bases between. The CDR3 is CASSQEQGSYEQYF. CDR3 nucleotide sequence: TGCGCCAGCAGCCAAGAACAGGGTTCCTACGAGCAGTACTTC.